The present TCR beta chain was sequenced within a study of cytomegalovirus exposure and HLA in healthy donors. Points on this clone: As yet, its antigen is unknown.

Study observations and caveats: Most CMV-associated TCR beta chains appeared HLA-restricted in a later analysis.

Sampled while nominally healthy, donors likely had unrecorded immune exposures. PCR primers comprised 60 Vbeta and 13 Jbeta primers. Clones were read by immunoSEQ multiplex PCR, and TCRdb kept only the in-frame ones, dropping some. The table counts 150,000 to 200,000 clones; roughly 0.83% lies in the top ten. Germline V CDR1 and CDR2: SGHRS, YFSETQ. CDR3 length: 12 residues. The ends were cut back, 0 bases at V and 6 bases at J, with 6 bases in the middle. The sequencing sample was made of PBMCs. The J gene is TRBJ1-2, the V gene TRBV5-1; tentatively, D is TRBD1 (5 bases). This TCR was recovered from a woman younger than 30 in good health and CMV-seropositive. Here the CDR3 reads CASSLAGNGYTF. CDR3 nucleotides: TGCGCCAGCAGCTTGGCAGGGAATGGCTACACCTTC.